Presented here are 21 T cell receptor beta chains from one specimen sequenced in a study of blood T cell repertoires in COVID-19. The repertoire was sequenced with immunoSEQ multiplex PCR; TCRdb's copy has only in-frame clones and lacks some. Altogether around 47,000 clones are present, about nine tenths being singletons, with the ten largest covering approximately 23%. Sequencing was performed on peripheral blood. These receptors originate from a woman older than 75 in a cohort sampled during active or convalescent COVID-19.

V gene TRBV19 combines with J gene TRBJ2-7, with 9 bases matching TRBD1. The CDR3 is made up of 14 amino acids. Germline CDR1 is LNHDA and CDR2 is SQIVND (reference sequence). Unmatched junction bases numbered 7, after V lost 5 bases and J lost 5 bases. CDR3 region: CASSADRGGNEQYF. The CDR3 bases are TGTGCCAGTAGTGCCGACAGGGGGGGAAACGAGCAGTACTTC.

V and J are TRBV7-2 and TRBJ1-1; 7 bases line up with TRBD1. The V gene's germline CDR1 is SGHTA and CDR2 FQGNSA. CDR3 length: 15 residues. V was pared by 7 bases and J by 0 bases, with 8 bases of the junction left unmatched. This chain's CDR3 is CASTTQTGMNTEAFF. The DNA of the CDR3 is TGTGCCAGCACGACTCAGACAGGGATGAACACTGAAGCTTTCTTT. Combining the CDR3 with reference TRBV7-2 and TRBJ1-1 gives the whole variable domain GAGVSQSPSNKVTEKGKDVELRCDPISGHTALYWYRQSLGQGLEFLIYFQGNSAPDKSGLPSDRFSAERTGGSVSTLTIQRTQQEDSAVYLCASTTQTGMNTEAFFGQGTRLTVV.

The chain joins TRBV6-5 to TRBJ1-2, with 7 nucleotides matching TRBD1. CDR3 length: 13 amino acids. The V gene's germline CDR1 is MNHEY and CDR2 SVGAGI. V shed 6 bases, J shed 7 bases, and the junction held 8 bases outside the gene matches. This CDR3 is CASRDVGGGGYTF. In DNA, the CDR3 is TGTGCCAGCAGGGACGTAGGGGGCGGTGGCTACACCTTC.

The rearrangement links TRBV9 to TRBJ1-5; D not resolved. The germline V gene encodes CDR1 SGDLS and CDR2 YYNGEE. Trimming shortened V by 10 bases and J by 0 bases, and 14 bases separated the two germline ends. The CDR3 runs to 14 residues. CDR3 residues: CALSPTDSNQPQHF. The CDR3 nucleotides read TGTGCCCTTTCCCCCACAGATAGCAATCAGCCCCAGCATTTT.

The rearrangement joins TRBV4-2 to TRBJ2-4; no clear D. The germline CDR1 and CDR2 sequences are LGHNA and YNFKEQ. The CDR3 runs 12 residues. V was shortened by 0 bases and J by 9 bases, with 6 bases between the two germline ends. The CDR3 nucleotides read TGTGCCAGCAGCCAAGAGAACGGCATTCAGTACTTC. Its translation: CASSQENGIQYF.

J is TRBJ2-7 and V is TRBV6-5, with D possibly TRBD2 on 5 matching bases. Trimming removed 6 bases from V and 1 base from J, with 10 bases in between. Germline assignment: CDR1 MNHEY and CDR2 SVGAGI. This CDR3 spans 13 amino acids. CDR3 region: CASRTRESYEQYF. CDR3 in DNA: TGTGCCAGCAGGACCCGGGAATCCTACGAGCAGTACTTC.

The V and J genes are TRBV4-3 and TRBJ2-7, with D possibly matching TRBD2 (6 bases). Germline loops: CDR1 LGHNA, CDR2 YSLEER. The CDR3 covers 16 residues. With 0 bases removed from V and 2 bases from J, the gap between germline ends came to 14 bases. The CDR3 DNA sequence: TGCGCCAGCAGCCAAGATCGAACTAGCAGTCCCTACGAGCAGTACTTC. As protein: CASSQDRTSSPYEQYF.

The chain joins TRBV5-1 to TRBJ1-6; D may be TRBD1 (6 bases). Germline V gene lookup returns CDR1 SGHRS and CDR2 YFSETQ. This CDR3 region has 16 residues. Trimming removed 0 bases from V and 10 bases from J, with 17 bases in between. The CDR3 coding sequence is TGCGCCAGCAGCTTGGCAGGGGTTGGCTTTAGCTCACCCCTCCACTTT. This gives the protein CASSLAGVGFSSPLHF.

This clone occurred many times. The V call is TRBV6-5, the J call TRBJ1-4; tentative D call: TRBD1 (6 bases). This CDR3 has 14 residues. Per germline, CDR1 MNHEY and CDR2 SVGAGI. V dropped 5 bases and J dropped 3 bases, with 10 bases sitting between them. The CDR3 sequence: CASSHRASNEKLFF. CDR3 coding DNA: TGTGCCAGCAGTCACAGGGCCTCTAATGAAAAACTGTTTTTT.

This rearrangement joins TRBV19 to TRBJ1-1, with 9 positions matching TRBD1. CDR3 length equals 16 residues. V was pared by 4 bases and J by 6 bases, with 12 bases of the junction left unmatched. The V gene's germline CDR1 is LNHDA and CDR2 SQIVND (reference sequence). CDR3 protein: CASSTGRDRVLPEAFF. CDR3 nucleotide sequence: TGTGCCAGTAGTACGGGCCGGGACAGGGTACTTCCTGAAGCTTTCTTT. Drawing the rest from reference TRBV19 and TRBJ1-1, the complete variable domain is DGGITQSPKYLFRKEGQNVTLSCEQNLNHDAMYWYRQDPGQGLRLIYYSQIVNDFQKGDIAEGYSVSREKKESFPLTVTSAQKNPTAFYLCASSTGRDRVLPEAFFGQGTRLTVV.

This rearrangement joins TRBV7-3 to TRBJ2-1, with 7 bases lining up with TRBD1. Germline CDR1 and CDR2: SGHTA and FQGTGA. The CDR3 sequence is 13 residues long. The V gene end was trimmed by 9 bases and the J gene end by 5 bases; junction bases not matched to a gene: 7. The CDR3 region is CASQQGTNNEQFF. The CDR3 nucleotides read TGTGCCAGTCAACAGGGGACCAACAATGAGCAGTTCTTC. The whole variable domain, remainder taken from reference TRBV7-3 and TRBJ2-1, is GAGVSQTPSNKVTEKGKYVELRCDPISGHTALYWYRQSLGQGPEFLIYFQGTGAADDSGLPNDRFFAVRPEGSVSTLKIQRTERGDSAVYLCASQQGTNNEQFFGPGTRLTVL.

This clone was picked up one time. The chain carries TRBV9 and TRBJ2-6; D possibly corresponds to TRBD1 (7 bases). The germline CDR1 and CDR2 sequences are SGDLS and YYNGEE. Trimming left V 0 bases short and J 0 bases short, with 22 bases between. This CDR3 region has 21 residues. CDR3 sequence reads: CASSVVGSGDRARSGANVLTF. In nucleotides, the CDR3 is TGTGCCAGCAGCGTAGTAGGTTCGGGAGACAGGGCCCGCTCTGGGGCCAACGTCCTGACTTTC.

V usage is TRBV15 and J usage is TRBJ1-3, with a possible D match to TRBD1 (6 bases). The CDR3 totals 14 residues. Germline V gene sequence: CDR1 LNHNV, CDR2 YYDKDF (reference sequence). With 5 bases removed from V and 2 bases from J, the gap between germline ends came to 10 bases. The CDR3 nucleotides are TGTGCCACCAGCTCTCGACAGGCTGGAAACACCATATATTTT. Residues: CATSSRQAGNTIYF.

The chain couples TRBV5-6 to TRBJ1-2; D unresolved. CDR3 length: 14 amino acids. V lost 4 bases and J 4 bases, leaving 14 bases between the germline ends. Germline V gene sequence: CDR1 SGHDT, CDR2 YYEEEE. The CDR3 sequence is CASSLYGLAYGYTF. DNA for the CDR3: TGTGCCAGCAGCCTCTACGGACTGGCCTATGGCTACACCTTC.

The rearrangement joins TRBV6-1 to TRBJ2-1, with 8 bases identical to TRBD2. CDR3 size: 18 residues. V was clipped by 0 bases and J by 6 bases; unmatched bases: 13. The germline V gene encodes CDR1 MNHNS and CDR2 SASEGT. The CDR3 bases are TGTGCCAGCAGTGAAGCTAATGGCGGGGGGTACTCGGGCAATGAGCAGTTCTTC. Translation gives CASSEANGGGYSGNEQFF.

This chain links TRBV15 with TRBJ1-1, with 7 bases fitting TRBD1. From germline, CDR1 is LNHNV and CDR2 YYDKDF (reference sequence). The ends lost 0 bases at V and 7 bases at J; junction bases unmatched: 8. This CDR3 region has 15 residues. The CDR3 sequence is CATSRDQGGSLEAFF. DNA for the CDR3: TGTGCCACCAGCAGAGACCAGGGGGGCTCACTTGAAGCTTTCTTT.

This chain joins TRBV4-3 and TRBJ2-7, with a tentative D call TRBD2 (6 bases). CDR1 is LGHNA and CDR2 is YSLEER in the germline V gene. The CDR3 has 16 residues. V lost 3 bases and J 3 bases, leaving 18 bases between the germline ends. CDR3 sequence reads: CASSQGPVSGGYEQYF. The CDR3 DNA reads as TGCGCCAGCAGCCAGGGCCCGGTTAGCGGAGGCTACGAGCAGTACTTC.

J is TRBJ2-3 and V is TRBV7-2; D gene unclear. This CDR3 comprises 14 residues. The germline V gene has CDR1 SGHTA and CDR2 FQGNSA. Deletions cut 1 base from V and 0 bases from J, with 5 bases between. The CDR3 sequence: CASSLVLSTDTQYF. The CDR3 DNA follows: TGTGCCAGCAGCTTAGTCCTCAGCACAGATACGCAGTATTTT.

The sample holds a few counts of this clone. The rearrangement links TRBV18 to TRBJ2-5; the D gene is possibly TRBD2 (6 bases). Germline-derived CDR1 and CDR2 are KGHSH and LQKENI. There are 14 residues in the CDR3. With 0 bases removed from V and 8 bases from J, the gap between germline ends came to 13 bases. The CDR3 is CASSPPSAGTTQYF. In DNA, the CDR3 is TGTGCCAGCTCACCACCTTCGGCGGGAACCACCCAGTACTTC.

The rearrangement joins TRBV10-3 to TRBJ1-1; TRBD1 aligns across 9 bases. The germline gives CDR1 ENHRY, CDR2 SYGVKD. The CDR3 contains 14 residues. After removal of 2 bases from V and 10 bases from J, the junction contained 8 bases not matched to a gene. The CDR3 loop reads CAISEDGTGSAAFF. CDR3 DNA: TGTGCCATCAGTGAGGACGGGACAGGGAGCGCAGCTTTCTTT.

The rearrangement joins TRBV5-1 to TRBJ1-1; D gene uncertain. The CDR3 spans 14 residues. Per germline, CDR1 SGHRS and CDR2 YFSETQ. V dropped 2 bases and J dropped 1 base, with 9 bases sitting between them. The CDR3 region is CASSFVGENTEAFF. CDR3 DNA: TGCGCCAGCAGCTTCGTCGGGGAGAACACTGAAGCTTTCTTT.